The entry below gives a single T cell receptor beta chain sequence along with its context. This entry comes from a study of blood T cell repertoires in COVID-19. Study-wide context: Spain, Italy and the United States supplied samples that represented acute and convalescent COVID-19.

How the authors handled the data: Nucleated cell counts were estimated from reference gene primer amplification. Repertoires were generated with immunoSEQ multiplex PCR, while TCRdb's copy carries only in-frame clones and drops some. The D gene and trimming were derived from the DNA, and the V and J assignments and clone size from that table. The sample includes approximately 85,000 clones, around 86% of them seen just once. CDR1 is LNHNV, CDR2 YYDKDF, per germline (reference sequence). This CDR3 region has 15 residues. V gave up 2 bases and J gave up 5 bases; unmatched junction bases: 8. The source material was peripheral blood. The chain has TRBV15 and TRBJ2-7; 8 bases are shared with TRBD1. The clonotype was recovered from a man aged 50 to 59 with active or convalescent COVID-19. In DNA, the CDR3 is TGTGCCACCAGCAGAAGCGGTCAGGGGGCAAACGAGCAGTACTTC. Protein: CATSRSGQGANEQYF.